This TCR beta chain was obtained from a study of lymphopenia after photon versus proton radiotherapy. The CDR3 runs to 17 residues. V was clipped by 0 bases and J by 0 bases, with 16 bases between them. The germline CDR1 and CDR2 sequences are SGHDT and YYEEEE. Study outcomes and limitations: Proton therapy kept repertoires fairly stable, unlike photons, which gained effector/memory cells. Larger post-nadir TCR diversity loss correlated inversely with survival in deceased patients. After the lymphocyte nadir, photon-treated repertoires showed oligoclonal expansion, especially of CD8+ Temra cells. Only patients who died were analyzed for survival; proton advantage is unproven.

Notes on this clone: Its antigen is undetermined.

Profiling relied on immunoSEQ multiplex PCR, and the TCRdb table lists in-frame clones only, not all of them. The table lists 25,000 to 30,000 clones, around 80% of them singletons, with roughly 31% in the top ten. V and J are TRBV5-6 and TRBJ2-7; TRBD2 is a possible D gene (6 bases). This TCR was sampled from a man aged 45-65 years with gastric cancer. The sample consisted of peripheral blood, taken from a patient treated with photon-based radiotherapy. The CDR3 protein is CASSLGEVRRSSYEQYF. The CDR3 nucleotides read TGTGCCAGCAGCTTGGGGGAGGTTAGACGGAGCTCCTACGAGCAGTACTTC. Combining the CDR3 with reference TRBV5-6 and TRBJ2-7 gives the whole variable domain DAGVTQSPTHLIKTRGQQVTLRCSPKSGHDTVSWYQQALGQGPQFIFQYYEEEERQRGNFPDRFSGHQFPNYSSELNVNALLLGDSALYLCASSLGEVRRSSYEQYFGPGTRLTVT.